These 21 T cell receptor beta chains came from one sample sequenced in a study of shared clonotypes between healthy human individuals. CD45RO-negative CD8 cells positively selected for CCR7 made up the naive population, which excluded terminally differentiated effector memory CD45RA+ cells. Generated by immunoSEQ multiplex PCR, the TCRdb table keeps only in-frame clones and is missing some. The sample lists over 750,000 clones, about 97% occurring once. Specimen: naive CD8+ T cells sorted from blood. The receptor source for this set is a young man in good health.

The V gene is TRBV29-1, the J gene TRBJ1-2; possible D gene TRBD1, 5 bases. CDR1 SQVTM and CDR2 ANQGSEA come from the germline V gene. The V end lost 1 base, the J end lost 2 bases, and 8 bases lay between the germline ends. This CDR3 region has 13 residues. The CDR3, as DNA: TGCAGCGTTGAAGGAGGGGTAAACTATGGCTACACCTTC. Protein sequence: CSVEGGVNYGYTF.

The J gene is TRBJ2-2, the V gene TRBV9; perhaps TRBD1 as D (5 bases). Germline V lookup: CDR1 SGDLS, CDR2 YYNGEE. Trimming took off 7 bases at V and 6 bases at J, with 16 bases between the two ends. The CDR3 extends over 14 amino acids. The CDR3 DNA reads as TGTGCCAGCGGTCCCTCAGGGATCTCCGGGGAGCTGTTTTTT. Translating it yields CASGPSGISGELFF.

The genes are TRBV29-1 and TRBJ2-1; D is possibly TRBD1 (6 bases). Trimming took 2 bases from V and 3 from J, leaving 8 bases between them. This CDR3 region has 13 residues. Germline CDR1 is SQVTM and CDR2 is ANQGSEA. The DNA for the CDR3 is TGCAGCGTTGAAAGGACAGACTACAATGAGCAGTTCTTC. Amino acid sequence: CSVERTDYNEQFF.

The rearrangement joins TRBV9 to TRBJ2-7, with D perhaps matching TRBD2 (6 bases). Germline CDR1 SGDLS, CDR2 YYNGEE. This CDR3 has 15 residues. Trimming removed 4 bases at V and 5 bases at J, with 19 bases between. The CDR3 region is CASSPSKTGAHEQYF. The DNA for the CDR3 is TGTGCCAGCAGCCCCAGCAAAACGGGAGCCCACGAGCAGTACTTC.

This clone was seen more than once but under ten times. The chain uses TRBV5-4 and TRBJ2-7; no reliable D call. CDR1 and CDR2 from the germline V gene are SGHNT and YYREEE (reference sequence). V was trimmed by 5 bases and J by 3 bases, leaving 15 bases between them. CDR3 length: 14 amino acids. The CDR3 loop is CASRGPSSHYEQYF. As DNA, the CDR3 is TGTGCCAGCAGGGGTCCCAGCTCACACTACGAGCAGTACTTC.

The chain joins TRBV5-5 to TRBJ2-1; D remains ambiguous. Germline CDR1 SGHKS, CDR2 YYEKEE (reference sequence). The CDR3 has 13 amino acids. The ends were cut back, 4 bases at V and 10 bases at J, with 15 bases in the middle. CDR3 nucleotides: TGTGCCAGCAGCCCCCCGGTGACCCCGGAGCAGTTCTTC. It specifies CASSPPVTPEQFF.

Points on this clone: The sample holds other DNA sequences that translate to the same CDR3. J is TRBJ1-5 and V is TRBV7-9; perhaps TRBD1 as D (5 bases). The CDR3 is 12 amino acids. In germline, CDR1 is SEHNR, CDR2 FQNEAQ (reference sequence). Trimming removed 5 bases at V and 4 bases at J, with 6 bases between. DNA of the CDR3: TGTGCCAGCAGCACAGGAAATCAGCCCCAGCATTTT. It encodes CASSTGNQPQHF.

Points on this clone: Other DNA variants within this sample encode the same CDR3. The chain employs TRBV27 and TRBJ2-1, with D perhaps TRBD2 (6 bases). Per the germline V gene, CDR1 is MNHEY and CDR2 is SMNVEV (reference sequence). V lost 6 bases and J lost 0, with 9 bases in between. This CDR3 region has 14 residues. DNA for the CDR3: TGTGCCAGCAGCCCCGGGGGCTCCTACAATGAGCAGTTCTTC. This translates into CASSPGGSYNEQFF.

The rearrangement links TRBV9 to TRBJ1-4, with D maybe TRBD1 (6 bases). The germline V and J ends were trimmed by 3 bases and 6 bases, with 12 bases remaining between them. Per the germline V gene, CDR1 is SGDLS and CDR2 is YYNGEE. The CDR3 loop spans 14 amino acids. The CDR3 DNA follows: TGTGCCAGCAGCGCAGGGGTTAGCTATGAAAAACTGTTTTTT. Translating it yields CASSAGVSYEKLFF.

The CDR3 region has the DNA TGCGCCAGCAGCCCCAGCCAGGGGGCATACGAGCAGTACTTC. This encodes CASSPSQGAYEQYF. V is TRBV4-1 and J is TRBJ2-7; TRBD1 matches at 8 bases. The junction had 6 bases not matched to a gene; V was cut back by 4 bases and J by 4 bases. This CDR3 is built from 14 residues. Per the germline V gene, CDR1 is MGHRA and CDR2 is YSYEKL.

For this clone: Other DNA sequences in the sample encode the same CDR3. The chain couples TRBV6-5 to TRBJ2-1; D is ambiguous. The germline gives CDR1 MNHEY, CDR2 SVGAGI. The V and J ends lost 2 bases and 6 bases respectively, with 2 bases between them. The CDR3 is 11 residues long. The CDR3 DNA is TGTGCCAGCAGTTACAGCAATGAGCAGTTCTTC. Translated: CASSYSNEQFF.

This chain uses TRBV29-1 with TRBJ2-1, with 10 bases matching TRBD1. The CDR3 length is 14 residues. The V segment lost 7 bases and the J segment 2 bases; nucleotides outside the gene matches: 5. The germline V gene has CDR1 SQVTM and CDR2 ANQGSEA. This chain's CDR3 is CSGSGTGAYNEQFF. The CDR3, as DNA: TGCAGCGGCTCCGGGACAGGGGCCTACAATGAGCAGTTCTTC.

CDR3 sequence: CAIRSGAYEQYF. In DNA form, the CDR3 reads TGTGCCATCAGGTCGGGAGCCTACGAGCAGTACTTC. The chain couples TRBV10-3 to TRBJ2-7; perhaps TRBD2 as D (6 bases). This CDR3 has 12 residues. Germline V lookup: CDR1 ENHRY, CDR2 SYGVKD. Trimming shortened V by 6 bases and J by 2 bases, and 8 bases separated the two germline ends.

The chain carries TRBV19 and TRBJ1-5; no definite D call. Germline CDR1 LNHDA, CDR2 SQIVND (reference sequence). The CDR3 is 16 amino acids. V was clipped by 1 base and J by 0 bases, with 10 bases between them. CDR3 sequence (DNA): TGTGCCAGTAGTATAGTTGGCGACTATAGCAATCAGCCCCAGCATTTT. Its translation: CASSIVGDYSNQPQHF. The full variable domain, its missing parts supplied by reference TRBV19 and TRBJ1-5, is DGGITQSPKYLFRKEGQNVTLSCEQNLNHDAMYWYRQDPGQGLRLIYYSQIVNDFQKGDIAEGYSVSREKKESFPLTVTSAQKNPTAFYLCASSIVGDYSNQPQHFGDGTRLSIL.

The chain carries TRBV30 and TRBJ2-7; TRBD1 is a possible D gene (6 bases). This CDR3 spans 14 amino acids. The V end was cut by 3 bases, the J end by 4 bases, with 16 bases between. CDR1 is GTSNPN, CDR2 SVGIG, per germline (reference sequence). Here the CDR3 reads CAWRASGQLYEQYF. For the CDR3, the DNA is TGTGCCTGGAGGGCTTCAGGACAGTTATACGAGCAGTACTTC.

The chain couples TRBV4-1 to TRBJ2-1; D uncertain. The CDR3 is 17 amino acids. Germline lookup yields CDR1 MGHRA and CDR2 YSYEKL. Trimming shortened V by 0 bases and J by 3 bases, and 15 bases separated the two germline ends. CDR3 sequence: CASSQDPVTANYNEQFF. CDR3 nucleotide sequence: TGCGCCAGCAGCCAAGATCCCGTAACCGCGAACTACAATGAGCAGTTCTTC.

This chain joins TRBV5-8 and TRBJ2-7; D may correspond to TRBD1 or TRBD2 (6 bases each). The CDR3 length is 17 residues. V shed 4 bases and J shed 5 bases, with 25 bases lying between them. Germline V CDR1 and CDR2: SGHTS, YDEGEE. CDR3 nucleotides: TGTGCCAGCAGCCCAGGAGGGGGGAGATTCCCTAAGAACGAGCAGTACTTC. Its protein is CASSPGGGRFPKNEQYF. The variable domain in full, with the rest retrieved from reference TRBV5-8 and TRBJ2-7, is EAGVTQSPTHLIKTRGQQATLRCSPISGHTSVYWYQQALGLGLQFLLWYDEGEERNRGNFPPRFSGRQFPNYSSELNVNALELEDSALYLCASSPGGGRFPKNEQYFGPGTRLTVT.

This rearrangement joins TRBV6-5 to TRBJ2-7; 8 bases agree with TRBD2. V shed 1 base and J 3 bases; nucleotides not matched to a gene: 2. Germline V CDR1 and CDR2: MNHEY, SVGAGI. This CDR3 is built from 14 residues. CDR3 nucleotides: TGTGCCAGCAGTTACTTCGCGGGAGGCTACGAGCAGTACTTC. Translating gives CASSYFAGGYEQYF.

This chain connects TRBV4-1 to TRBJ2-1; perhaps D is TRBD1 or TRBD2 (5 bases each). This CDR3 is built from 20 residues. Trimming removed 1 base from V and 6 bases from J, with 28 bases in between. Germline V gene data show CDR1 as MGHRA and CDR2 as YSYEKL. DNA of the CDR3: TGCGCCAGCAGCCAAGTTGTCCCCAATATCAATGAGGGGTCCGTCAATGAGCAGTTCTTC. Protein: CASSQVVPNINEGSVNEQFF.

The gene calls are TRBV15 and TRBJ2-7, with D tentatively TRBD1 (5 bases). V shed 6 bases and J shed 0 bases, with 9 bases lying between them. Germline CDR1 LNHNV, CDR2 YYDKDF (reference sequence). This CDR3 is 13 amino acids long. This chain's CDR3 is CATRDKSSYEQYF. DNA of the CDR3: TGTGCCACCAGGGACAAGAGCTCCTACGAGCAGTACTTC.

The chain is built from TRBV29-1 and TRBJ2-2; tentatively, D is TRBD1 or TRBD2 (5 bases each). This CDR3 has 14 residues. Trimming cost V 2 bases and J 6 bases, with 13 bases left between them. Germline V CDR1 and CDR2: SQVTM, ANQGSEA. Here the CDR3 DNA reads TGCAGCGTTGAAAGGGGCGAGGGCCCCGGGGAGCTGTTTTTT. This codes for CSVERGEGPGELFF.